This entry describes one TCR beta chain. RNA transcripts were the source from which TCR beta CDR3 regions were amplified. First-round RT-PCR with HTBI primers preceded a second-round multiplex PCR. MiXCR, applied by TCRdb to the multiplex PCR reads, yields one record per CDR3 protein. The repertoire consists of a few hundred thousand distinct CDR3 sequences, with 39% occurring once and the leading ten covering about 4%. The sample originates from a study of Graves' ophthalmopathy and Graves' hyperthyroidism. This CDR3 has 14 residues. V dropped 3 bases and J dropped 7 bases, with 15 bases sitting between them. CDR1 and CDR2 (germline): LNHNV, YYDKDF (reference sequence).

The rearrangement links TRBV15 to TRBJ1-1; D perhaps matches TRBD1 (6 bases). The source material was peripheral blood or thyroid tissue (not recorded which). This clonotype was obtained from an adult man with Graves' hyperthyroidism. The DNA for the CDR3 is TGTGCCACCAGCAGGCTAGGACAGCGTGATGAAGCTTTCTTT. It encodes CATSRLGQRDEAFF.